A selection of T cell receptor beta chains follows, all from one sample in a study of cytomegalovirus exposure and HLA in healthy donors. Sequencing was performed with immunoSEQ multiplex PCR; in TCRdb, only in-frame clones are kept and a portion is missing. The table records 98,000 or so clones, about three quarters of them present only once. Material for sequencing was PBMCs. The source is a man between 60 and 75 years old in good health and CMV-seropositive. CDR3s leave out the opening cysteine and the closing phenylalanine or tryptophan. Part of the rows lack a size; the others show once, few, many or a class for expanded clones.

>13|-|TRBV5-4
ASSLVSGGEETQY
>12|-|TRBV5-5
ASSYRAPSYEQY
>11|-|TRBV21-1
ASSKAQGSEQY
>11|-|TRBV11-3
ASSPGGQETQY
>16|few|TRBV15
ATSRDLNSVGRGETQY
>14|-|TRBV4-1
ASSQEAGRVVTEAF
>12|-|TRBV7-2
ASSFGQGTYGYT
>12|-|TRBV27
ASSFAGQTYEQY
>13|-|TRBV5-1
ASSLGRTGQETQY
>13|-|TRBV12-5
ASGFTAGQGYEQY
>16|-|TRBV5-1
ASSGGLAGAHSYNEQF
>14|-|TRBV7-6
ASSLDGAGVQETQY
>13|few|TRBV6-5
ASNKAGTLNTEAF
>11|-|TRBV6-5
ASSYTGNTEAF
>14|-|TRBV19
ASSIQGGAGYNEQF
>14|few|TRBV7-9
ASSSPGGVNTGELF
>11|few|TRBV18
ASSLTDNQPQH
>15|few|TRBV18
ASSPPEGLAGRRGQY
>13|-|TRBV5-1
ASSPDEPGWGEQF
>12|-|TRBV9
ASRWDRGTGELF
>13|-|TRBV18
ASSPPEGWNSPLH
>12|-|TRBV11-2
ASSLDLGVYEQY
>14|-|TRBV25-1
ASSGTGTGTSYEQY
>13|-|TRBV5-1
ASQGGTSNTGELF
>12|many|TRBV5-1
ASSLAGGVGELF
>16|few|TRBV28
ASSSGQGASPSNQPQH
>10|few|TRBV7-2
ASSTTSDEQF
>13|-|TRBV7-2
ASSLAQGANSPLH
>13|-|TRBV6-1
ASTETSTGSLGYT
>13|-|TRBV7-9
ASSPPGSASYEQY
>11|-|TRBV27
ASIHRGTAQQY
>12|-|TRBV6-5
ASKPTGETDTIY
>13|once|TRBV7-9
ASSLWTTTTDTQY
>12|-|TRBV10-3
AISDPDRDTEAF
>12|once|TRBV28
ASSLMGRVSEQY
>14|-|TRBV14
ASSQLTGQGMETQY
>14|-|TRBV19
ASSIDPGTGQETQY
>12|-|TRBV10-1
ASSESTGKETQY
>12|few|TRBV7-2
ASSPRLAGAEQF
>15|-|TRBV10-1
ASSDRDRGRGEETQY
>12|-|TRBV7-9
ASRPGTGLNGYT
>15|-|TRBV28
ASSVTGSGSNTGELF
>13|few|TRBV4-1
ASSQGRATNEKLF
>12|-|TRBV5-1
ASSFVRQNTEAF
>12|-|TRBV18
ASSPRGSQETQY
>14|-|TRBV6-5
ASSFTTGGSYNEQF
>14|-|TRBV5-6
ASSLVGDRATYEQY
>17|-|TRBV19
ASSSPPGGFISGANVLT
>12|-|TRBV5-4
ASSLADRVLGYT
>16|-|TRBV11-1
ASSLALPGQVGGYEQY
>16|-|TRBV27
ASSPQGTGGIVGYGYT
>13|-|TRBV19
ASSMGRVGGTEAF
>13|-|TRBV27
ASSYGLAGYNEQF
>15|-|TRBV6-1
ASSEKGTGQSNYGYT
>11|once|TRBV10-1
AGGGGPGETQY
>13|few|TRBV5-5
ASSGRVFNSYEQY
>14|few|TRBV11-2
ASSASPAGSNTEAF